Below are 19 T cell receptor beta chains sequenced from a single sample in a study of T cell responses to AZD1222 COVID-19 vaccine. Profiling relied on immunoSEQ multiplex PCR, and the TCRdb table lists in-frame clones only, not all of them. The sample contains about 79,000 clones, 83% of which appear only once. The sequenced sample was peripheral blood, obtained 28 days after the second AZD1222 dose. The origin of the receptors is an adult who received the AZD1222 COVID-19 vaccine.

The chain carries TRBV28 and TRBJ2-1; TRBD2 matches 7 bases. V shed 6 bases, J shed 5 bases, and the junction held 4 bases outside the gene matches. Germline CDR1 and CDR2: MDHEN and SYDVKM. The CDR3 is 13 residues long. CDR3 in amino acids: CASRGSGNNEQFF. DNA of the CDR3: TGTGCCAGCAGGGGGAGCGGGAACAATGAGCAGTTCTTC.

The chain is built from TRBV4-2 and TRBJ1-6, with D unresolved. The CDR3 consists of 14 residues. Germline CDR1 LGHNA, CDR2 YNFKEQ. V was pared by 3 bases and J by 7 bases, with 10 bases between. This CDR3 is CASSQGGVNSPLHF. CDR3 DNA sequence: TGTGCCAGCAGCCAGGGCGGGGTCAATTCACCCCTCCACTTT.

J is TRBJ2-7 and V is TRBV12-3 or TRBV12-4; maybe TRBD1 (5 bases). This CDR3 contains 13 residues. Trimming removed 6 bases at V and 7 bases at J, with 16 bases between. The CDR3 DNA sequence: TGTGCCAGCAGCGGATCCAGGGTGGGGGAGCAGTACTTC. It encodes CASSGSRVGEQYF.

The V call is TRBV5-4, the J call TRBJ1-3; D call uncertain. CDR1 and CDR2 (germline): SGHNT, YYREEE (reference sequence). The CDR3 totals 18 residues. Trimming cost V 0 bases and J 3 bases, with 19 bases left between them. The CDR3 protein is CASSLGSGVPLGGNTIYF. The CDR3 DNA reads as TGTGCCAGCAGCTTGGGTTCCGGGGTCCCTTTGGGTGGAAACACCATATATTTT.

V usage is TRBV7-2 and J usage is TRBJ2-2, with D perhaps TRBD1 (6 bases). The V gene's germline CDR1 is SGHTA and CDR2 FQGNSA. The CDR3 extends over 17 amino acids. V lost 6 bases, J lost 4 bases, and 21 bases lay in between. CDR3 bases: TGTGCCAGCAGGCAACCGGGACAAGGGCGAGGCACCGGGGAGCTGTTTTTT. Amino acids: CASRQPGQGRGTGELFF.

The chain recombines TRBV24-1 with TRBJ2-1; D not certain. V was trimmed by 5 bases and J by 6 bases, leaving 16 bases between them. Per germline, CDR1 KGHDR and CDR2 SFDVKD. The CDR3 is 15 amino acids. The CDR3 sequence is CATSGPGAPINEQFF. CDR3 DNA: TGTGCCACCAGTGGCCCGGGTGCGCCCATCAATGAGCAGTTCTTC.

As for this clone: The same CDR3 can be traced to other DNA sequences in this sample. This chain links TRBV27 with TRBJ1-1; possibly TRBD1 for D (6 bases). Germline CDR1 reads MNHEY; CDR2 reads SMNVEV (reference sequence). V shed 2 bases and J shed 4 bases, with 8 bases lying between them. There are 13 residues in the CDR3. The CDR3 sequence: CASSLGGGTEAFF. The CDR3 nucleotides are TGTGCCAGCAGTTTAGGAGGGGGCACTGAAGCTTTCTTT.

This sequence joins TRBV6-2 or TRBV6-3 and TRBJ2-7; the D is unclear. The V gene lost 0 bases and the J gene lost 3 bases, with 9 bases spanning the gap. CDR1 and CDR2 from the germline V gene are MNHEY and SVGEGT. The CDR3 runs 14 residues. CDR3 loop: CASSYSIVGYEQYF. CDR3 in DNA: TGTGCCAGCAGTTACTCGATAGTGGGCTACGAGCAGTACTTC.

The chain has TRBV7-3 and TRBJ2-6; 14 bases match TRBD2. This CDR3 is built from 18 residues. Trimming at V came to 4 bases and at J to 2 bases, leaving 4 bases not matched to a gene. The germline V gene has CDR1 SGHTA and CDR2 FQGTGA. This CDR3 is CASSSGLAGAPGANVLTF. The CDR3 bases are TGTGCCAGCAGCTCGGGACTAGCGGGAGCACCTGGGGCCAACGTCCTGACTTTC.

This clone was observed a single time. The chain employs TRBV12-3 or TRBV12-4 and TRBJ1-2; TRBD1 might be the D (5 bases). This CDR3 is built from 12 residues. Trimming cost V 7 bases and J 2 bases, with 8 bases left between them. The CDR3 here is CASKGLNYGYTF. CDR3 coding DNA: TGTGCCAGCAAGGGGTTGAACTATGGCTACACCTTC.

This sequence joins TRBV2 and TRBJ2-7; no firm D call. With 2 bases removed from V and 0 bases from J, the gap between germline ends came to 8 bases. This CDR3 has 14 amino acids. Germline values: CDR1 SNHLY, CDR2 FYNNEI. The CDR3 region is CASSEYVSSYEQYF. The CDR3 DNA follows: TGTGCCAGCAGTGAATATGTAAGCTCCTACGAGCAGTACTTC.

This clone has just one count. V gene TRBV7-3 combines with J gene TRBJ1-1; D may be TRBD1 (5 bases). Deletions cut 7 bases from V and 1 base from J, with 10 bases between. Germline loops: CDR1 SGHTA, CDR2 FQGTGA. CDR3 size: 13 residues. The CDR3: CASTAQGNTEAFF. In DNA form, the CDR3 reads TGTGCCAGCACCGCCCAGGGGAACACTGAAGCTTTCTTT.

This chain uses TRBV19 with TRBJ2-7; D is possibly TRBD1 or TRBD2 (5 bases each). This CDR3 has 11 amino acids. Deletions cut 5 bases from V and 9 bases from J, with 11 bases between. The V gene's germline CDR1 is LNHDA and CDR2 SQIVND (reference sequence). The CDR3 loop reads CASSARGGQYF. The CDR3 nucleotides are TGTGCCAGTAGTGCTCGTGGGGGGCAGTACTTC. Using reference TRBV19 and TRBJ2-7 for the parts outside the CDR3, the full variable domain is DGGITQSPKYLFRKEGQNVTLSCEQNLNHDAMYWYRQDPGQGLRLIYYSQIVNDFQKGDIAEGYSVSREKKESFPLTVTSAQKNPTAFYLCASSARGGQYFGPGTRLTVT.

The CDR3 protein is CASSLDQGATYEQYF. The CDR3 DNA is TGTGCCAGCAGTTTAGATCAGGGGGCGACCTACGAGCAGTACTTC. V usage is TRBV27 and J usage is TRBJ2-7, with 8 bases that match TRBD1. The CDR3 totals 15 residues. J was trimmed by 2 bases and V by 2 bases; bases with no gene match: 5. CDR1 MNHEY and CDR2 SMNVEV come from the germline V gene (reference sequence).

This clone was counted only a few times. The CDR3 protein is CASSSGVGTEAFF. The CDR3 DNA is TGTGCCAGCAGCTCCGGGGTTGGCACTGAAGCTTTCTTT. V gene TRBV9 combines with J gene TRBJ1-1, with D hard to call. Germline V gene lookup returns CDR1 SGDLS and CDR2 YYNGEE. V was shortened by 4 bases and J by 4 bases, with 11 bases between the two germline ends. CDR3 size: 13 residues.

The chain combines TRBV4-3 with TRBJ2-7; 8 bases align to TRBD1. Losses at the gene ends were 3 bases for V and 5 bases for J; bases not matched to a gene: 6. Per the germline V gene, CDR1 is LGHNA and CDR2 is YSLEER. CDR3 length: 14 amino acids. The CDR3, as DNA: TGCGCCAGCAGCCAGGTGACAGGGGTGAACGAGCAGTACTTC. This translates into CASSQVTGVNEQYF.

The chain links TRBV7-2 to TRBJ1-2; no clear D. The CDR3 is 13 residues long. Trimming removed 2 bases from V and 8 bases from J, with 12 bases in between. CDR1 is SGHTA and CDR2 is FQGNSA in the germline V gene. CDR3 nucleotides: TGTGCCAGCAGCTTAATGGGTATCGGGGGCTACACCTTC. Amino acid sequence: CASSLMGIGGYTF.

J is TRBJ1-5 and V is TRBV6-2 or TRBV6-3; D is undetermined. Germline CDR1 and CDR2: MNHEY and SVGEGT. This CDR3 region has 13 residues. V was shortened by 4 bases and J by 4 bases, with 8 bases between the two germline ends. This CDR3 is CASSLPANQPQHF. CDR3 DNA: TGTGCCAGCAGTTTACCAGCGAATCAGCCCCAGCATTTT.

In this sample, this clone turned up once. The chain recombines TRBV3-1 (or the pseudogene TRBV3-2) with TRBJ2-1; D ambiguous. Trimming pared 0 bases from V and 9 bases from J, leaving 6 bases between. Germline CDR1 is LGHDT and CDR2 is YNNKEL (reference sequence). The CDR3 spans 12 residues. The CDR3 sequence: CASSQEPREQFF. Here the CDR3 DNA reads TGTGCCAGCAGCCAAGAACCCCGTGAGCAGTTCTTC.